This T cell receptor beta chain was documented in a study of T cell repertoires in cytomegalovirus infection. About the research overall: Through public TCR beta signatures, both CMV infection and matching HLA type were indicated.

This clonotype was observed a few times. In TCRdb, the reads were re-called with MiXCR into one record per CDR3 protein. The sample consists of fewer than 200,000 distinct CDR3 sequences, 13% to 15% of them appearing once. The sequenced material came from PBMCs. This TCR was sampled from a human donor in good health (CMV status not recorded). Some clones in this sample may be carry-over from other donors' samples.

CDR3 in DNA: TGCAGCGTCTCTACCAAAGCCTTACTAGCGGACTCCTACAATGAGCAGTTCTTC. It translates to CSVSTKALLADSYNEQFF. The chain has TRBV29-1 and TRBJ2-1; 8 bases fit TRBD2. Looked up from germline, CDR1 is SQVTM and CDR2 is ANQGSEA. The CDR3 is made up of 18 amino acids. V dropped 6 bases and J dropped 0; count of bases not matched to a gene: 16.